A single sample gave rise to the 15 T cell receptor beta chains below, sequenced in a study of blood T cell repertoires in COVID-19. Measured with immunoSEQ multiplex PCR; TCRdb has only the in-frame clones, and not every one. The repertoire holds approximately 200,000 clones, about 85% seen once, with 0.98% in the top ten. Specimen: peripheral blood. These receptors were obtained from a man in his forties or fifties with acute or convalescent COVID-19.

V and J are TRBV4-1 and TRBJ1-1, with D possibly being TRBD1 (5 bases). Per germline, CDR1 MGHRA and CDR2 YSYEKL. V lost 2 bases and J lost 1, with 17 bases in between. The length of the CDR3 is 17 residues. CDR3 bases: TGCGCCAGCAGCCAACCAAAGCAGGACACAACGAACACTGAAGCTTTCTTT. Amino acid sequence: CASSQPKQDTTNTEAFF.

CDR3 DNA sequence: TGCAGCGGTTCCCGGGACAGCACTGAAGCTTTCTTT. It yields the protein CSGSRDSTEAFF. The chain combines TRBV29-1 with TRBJ1-1; 7 nucleotides align to TRBD1. The CDR3 contains 12 residues. Germline values: CDR1 SQVTM, CDR2 ANQGSEA. V gave up 7 bases and J gave up 4 bases; unmatched junction bases: 6.

This clone was recorded a few times. The V gene is TRBV12-3 or TRBV12-4, the J gene TRBJ1-5, with D maybe TRBD1 (6 bases). CDR3 length: 13 residues. Trimming cost V 6 bases and J 4 bases, with 10 bases left between them. CDR3 in amino acids: CASSIDRNQPQHF. The CDR3 DNA is TGTGCCAGCAGCATCGACAGGAATCAGCCCCAGCATTTT.

The chain is built from TRBV7-3 and TRBJ1-2, with 9 bases matching TRBD1. V shed 4 bases, J shed 4 bases, and the junction held 7 bases outside the gene matches. Germline V CDR1 and CDR2: SGHTA, FQGTGA. The CDR3 length is 15 residues. This CDR3 is CASSSGQGSTYGYTF. For the CDR3, the DNA is TGTGCCAGCAGCTCCGGACAGGGGAGTACCTATGGCTACACCTTC.

V usage is TRBV5-1 and J usage is TRBJ1-1; D not resolved. There are 17 residues in the CDR3. CDR1 SGHRS and CDR2 YFSETQ come from the germline V gene. Trimming shortened V by 0 bases and J by 5 bases, and 20 bases separated the two germline ends. The CDR3 DNA follows: TGCGCCAGCAGCTTGGCCGTGTCACTCACGGGGATGACTGAAGCTTTCTTT. It is translated as CASSLAVSLTGMTEAFF.

The chain has TRBV6-6 and TRBJ1-1; 9 nucleotides match TRBD1. Germline assignment: CDR1 MNHNY and CDR2 SVGAGI (reference sequence). The CDR3 consists of 14 residues. The V gene end was trimmed by 4 bases and the J gene end by 5 bases; junction bases not matched to a gene: 5. DNA for the CDR3: TGTGCCAGCAGTTCACAGGGGGCGCCGACTGAAGCTTTCTTT. Its translation: CASSSQGAPTEAFF.

This clone was seen just once. The chain is built from TRBV6-2 or TRBV6-3 and TRBJ1-2; 7 positions match TRBD1. This CDR3 is built from 14 residues. J lost 3 bases, V lost 0 bases, and 1 base had no gene match. CDR1 and CDR2 (germline): MNHEY, SVGEGT. CDR3 DNA: TGTGCCAGCAGTTACTCGCAGGGGGACTATGGCTACACCTTC. Translation: CASSYSQGDYGYTF.

This clone was detected only a few times. This chain uses TRBV19 with TRBJ1-1; D unclear. The germline V gene has CDR1 LNHDA and CDR2 SQIVND (reference sequence). V was trimmed by 0 bases and J by 2 bases, leaving 10 bases between them. The CDR3 loop spans 15 amino acids. Here the CDR3 reads CASSIEALVNTEAFF. DNA for the CDR3: TGTGCCAGTAGTATAGAAGCCCTGGTAAACACTGAAGCTTTCTTT.

This chain links TRBV19 with TRBJ2-5; D is possibly TRBD2 (5 bases). The CDR3 runs to 14 residues. Germline V lookup: CDR1 LNHDA, CDR2 SQIVND (reference sequence). Deletions cut 10 bases from V and 7 bases from J, with 22 bases between. The CDR3 spells CAISEGGYSGTQYF. CDR3 sequence (DNA): TGTGCCATCTCCGAGGGCGGGTACAGCGGGACCCAGTACTTC.

The gene calls are TRBV27 and TRBJ1-2, with 7 bases matching TRBD1. The CDR3 runs to 12 residues. V lost 8 bases and J lost 8; bases outside the gene matches: 8. The germline V gene encodes CDR1 MNHEY and CDR2 SMNVEV (reference sequence). CDR3 region: CASRDRVGGYTF. CDR3 DNA sequence: TGTGCCAGCCGAGACAGGGTAGGGGGCTACACCTTC.

The V and J genes are TRBV19 and TRBJ1-4; possibly TRBD1 for D (6 bases). CDR3 length: 14 residues. The germline gives CDR1 LNHDA, CDR2 SQIVND (reference sequence). Trimming shortened V by 4 bases and J by 2 bases, and 8 bases separated the two germline ends. The CDR3 region is CASSRGPTNEKLFF. The CDR3 DNA sequence: TGTGCCAGTAGTAGGGGGCCTACTAATGAAAAACTGTTTTTT.

V and J are TRBV7-2 and TRBJ2-7, with D perhaps TRBD1 (5 bases). The germline gives CDR1 SGHTA, CDR2 FQGNSA. V dropped 5 bases and J dropped 0 bases, with 14 bases sitting between them. This CDR3 spans 15 amino acids. The CDR3: CASSPGALPSYEQYF. The CDR3 DNA is TGTGCCAGCAGCCCTGGGGCGCTCCCCTCCTACGAGCAGTACTTC.

V gene TRBV6-6 combines with J gene TRBJ1-1; D remains ambiguous. The CDR3 totals 13 residues. V was trimmed by 0 bases and J by 1 base, leaving 3 bases between them. Germline loops: CDR1 MNHNY, CDR2 SVGAGI (reference sequence). The CDR3 DNA reads TGTGCCAGCAGTTACTCCAGGAACACTGAAGCTTTCTTT. This encodes CASSYSRNTEAFF.

The V call is TRBV28, the J call TRBJ2-5; D is perhaps TRBD2 (5 bases). V lost 4 bases, J lost 5 bases, and 11 bases lay in between. The CDR3 consists of 13 residues. Per the germline V gene, CDR1 is MDHEN and CDR2 is SYDVKM. CDR3 in DNA: TGTGCCAGCAGTTCGGCAGGCGGGGAGACCCAGTACTTC. Its translation is CASSSAGGETQYF.

As regards this clone: The same CDR3 also results from other DNA sequences found in this sample. The chain has TRBV9 and TRBJ1-4; D may be TRBD1 (5 bases). CDR3 length: 15 residues. The germline gives CDR1 SGDLS, CDR2 YYNGEE. V was trimmed by 3 bases and J by 0 bases, leaving 9 bases between them. Here the CDR3 DNA reads TGTGCCAGCAGCGCCCAGGGTGCAACTAATGAAAAACTGTTTTTT. Protein product: CASSAQGATNEKLFF.